The T cell receptor (beta chain) under discussion was sequenced for a study of shared clonotypes between healthy human individuals. This clone was found a few times. Unsorted samples drew genomic DNA from 90 million or so PBMCs. As originally analysed: From ImmunoSEQ came sequences covering only the junction and carrying no quality scores, so filtering differed. Profiled with immunoSEQ multiplex PCR; TCRdb holds only in-frame clones, not every one. V and J calls and clone size are as listed in that table; D and trimming were resolved from the DNA. In the table there are approximately 440,000 clones, roughly 80% of which are singletons. V lost 3 bases and J lost 9, with 27 bases in between. This CDR3 has 16 residues. Germline CDR1 GTSNPN, CDR2 SVGIG (reference sequence).

This TCR was recovered from a woman aged 40 to 50 in good health. Some clones in this sample may be carry-over from other donors' samples. The sample was PBMCs. This sequence joins TRBV30 and TRBJ2-7; D is unresolved. DNA of the CDR3: TGTGCCTGGAGCTCTGGAAAGCAACTCTTCCTACGAGGGCAGTACTTC. Translating it yields CAWSSGKQLFLRGQYF.